This T cell receptor beta chain was identified in a study of PD-L1 blockade in urothelial cancer. Study in general: Analysis of the blood was performed 3 weeks (second dose) and 6 weeks after treatment start.

The table came from immunoSEQ multiplex PCR; TCRdb's copy has only in-frame clones and leaves some out. The data hold about 72,000 clones, with approximately 80% observed a single time. CDR3 size: 15 residues. Trimming took 4 bases from V and 5 from J; bases not matched to a gene: 8. From germline, CDR1 is SEHNR and CDR2 FQNEAQ (reference sequence). Anywhere from 1 to 8 samples came from each patient, spanning pretreatment and on-treatment. The material sequenced was PBMCs, taken around atezolizumab (anti-PD-L1) treatment. The TCR comes from a man between 70 and 80 years old with urothelial cancer. This chain links TRBV7-9 with TRBJ2-7; TRBD2 matches at 10 bases. CDR3 loop: CASSSPLAGANEQYF. DNA for the CDR3: TGTGCCAGCAGCTCTCCTCTAGCGGGAGCAAACGAGCAGTACTTC.